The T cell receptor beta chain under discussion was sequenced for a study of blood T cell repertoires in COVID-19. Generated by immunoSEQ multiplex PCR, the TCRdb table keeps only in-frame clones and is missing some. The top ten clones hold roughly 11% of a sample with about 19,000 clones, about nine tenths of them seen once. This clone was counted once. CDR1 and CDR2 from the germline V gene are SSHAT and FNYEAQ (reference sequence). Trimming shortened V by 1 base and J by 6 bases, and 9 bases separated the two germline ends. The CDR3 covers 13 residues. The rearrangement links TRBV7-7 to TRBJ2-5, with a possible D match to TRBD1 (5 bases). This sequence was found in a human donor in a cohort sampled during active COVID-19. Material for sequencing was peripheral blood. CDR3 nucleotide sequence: TGTGCCAGCAGCTTAGATCAGGGTCAGACCCAGTACTTC. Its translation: CASSLDQGQTQYF.